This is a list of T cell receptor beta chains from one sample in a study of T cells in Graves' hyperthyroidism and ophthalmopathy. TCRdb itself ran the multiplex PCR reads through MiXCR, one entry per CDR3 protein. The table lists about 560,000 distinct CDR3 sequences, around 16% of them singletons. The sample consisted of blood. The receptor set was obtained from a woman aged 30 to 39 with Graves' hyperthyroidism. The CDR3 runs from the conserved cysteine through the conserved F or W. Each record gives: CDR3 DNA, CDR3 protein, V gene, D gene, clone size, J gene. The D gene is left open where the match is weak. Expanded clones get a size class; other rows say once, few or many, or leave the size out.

cdr3_nt: TGCAGTGCTAGTTACCGGACAGGGCCGGCAGATACGCAGTATTTT
cdr3_aa: CSASYRTGPADTQYF
v_call: TRBV20-1
d_call: TRBD1
clone_size: many
j_call: TRBJ2-3

cdr3_nt: TGTGCCAGCAGCTGGGACAGGGAGAAGTATTTT
cdr3_aa: CASSWDREKYF
v_call: TRBV7-2
d_call: TRBD1
clone_size: NA
j_call: TRBJ2-3

cdr3_nt: TGTGCCAGCAGCGGACTAGCGGGAGGGGACACAGATACGCAGTATTTT
cdr3_aa: CASSGLAGGDTDTQYF
v_call: TRBV6-2/TRBV6-3
d_call: TRBD2
clone_size: NA
j_call: TRBJ2-3

cdr3_nt: TGTGCCAGCAGCCAACACGGGAGTCAAACATCGTGGGCTTTCTTT
cdr3_aa: CASSQHGSQTSWAFF
v_call: TRBV3-1
d_call: NA
clone_size: many
j_call: TRBJ1-1

cdr3_nt: TGTGCCAGCAGTGAAGGGCAGGCTTATAGCAATCAGCCCCAGCATTTT
cdr3_aa: CASSEGQAYSNQPQHF
v_call: TRBV6-1
d_call: NA
clone_size: few
j_call: TRBJ1-5

cdr3_nt: TGTGCCAGCTCACCAGTCGGCTATGGCTACACCTTC
cdr3_aa: CASSPVGYGYTF
v_call: TRBV18
d_call: NA
clone_size: NA
j_call: TRBJ1-2

cdr3_nt: TGCAGTGCTACTAAGGGGGCGGATGGCTACACCTTC
cdr3_aa: CSATKGADGYTF
v_call: TRBV20-1
d_call: TRBD1
clone_size: few
j_call: TRBJ1-2

cdr3_nt: TGTGCCAGCAGTTTCCAGGGGGTCTCTGGCTACACCTTC
cdr3_aa: CASSFQGVSGYTF
v_call: TRBV12-3/TRBV12-4
d_call: TRBD1
clone_size: many
j_call: TRBJ1-2

cdr3_nt: TGCGCCAGCAGCTCTACGGGACAGACCTACAATGAGCAGTTCTTC
cdr3_aa: CASSSTGQTYNEQFF
v_call: TRBV5-1
d_call: TRBD1
clone_size: NA
j_call: TRBJ2-1

cdr3_nt: TGTGCCAGCAGTCACTCTAGCGGAGCGAACACCGGGGAGCTGCTTTTT
cdr3_aa: CASSHSSGANTGELLF
v_call: TRBV7-8
d_call: TRBD2
clone_size: NA
j_call: TRBJ2-2

cdr3_nt: TGTGCCAGTAGTATAACCGGGGGCGAGAACACTGAAGCTTTCTTT
cdr3_aa: CASSITGGENTEAFF
v_call: TRBV19
d_call: NA
clone_size: NA
j_call: TRBJ1-1

cdr3_nt: TGTGCCAGCAGCCAAGTGGTAGGGCCCGGGGAGCTGTTTTTT
cdr3_aa: CASSQVVGPGELFF
v_call: TRBV14
d_call: NA
clone_size: NA
j_call: TRBJ2-2

cdr3_nt: TGCAGTGCCACACTAGCGGGGGAAGGTCTACCCGGCACAGATACGCAGTATTTT
cdr3_aa: CSATLAGEGLPGTDTQYF
v_call: TRBV20-1
d_call: TRBD2
clone_size: many
j_call: TRBJ2-3

cdr3_nt: TGTGCCATCAGGGGGGGGGACTACGAGCAGTACTTC
cdr3_aa: CAIRGGDYEQYF
v_call: TRBV2
d_call: NA
clone_size: NA
j_call: TRBJ2-7

cdr3_nt: TGTGCCAGCAGCCGACTAGCGGGCCGCACCGGGGAGCTGTTTTTT
cdr3_aa: CASSRLAGRTGELFF
v_call: TRBV7-2
d_call: TRBD2
clone_size: NA
j_call: TRBJ2-2

cdr3_nt: TGTGCCAGCAGACTAGTGGGGGGGGTCACTGAAGCTTTCTTT
cdr3_aa: CASRLVGGVTEAFF
v_call: TRBV7-2
d_call: NA
clone_size: many
j_call: TRBJ1-1

cdr3_nt: TGTGCCAGCAGTTACCCGGGACAGAACACTGAAGCTTTCTTT
cdr3_aa: CASSYPGQNTEAFF
v_call: TRBV6-5
d_call: NA
clone_size: many
j_call: TRBJ1-1